Listed below are T cell receptor beta chains from one sample, sequenced in a study of Graves' ophthalmopathy and Graves' hyperthyroidism. TCRdb itself ran the multiplex PCR reads through MiXCR, one entry per CDR3 protein. Of over a million distinct CDR3 sequences listed, about 38% are singletons. The sample taken for sequencing was peripheral blood or thyroid tissue (not recorded which). These TCRs come from an adult man with Graves' hyperthyroidism. The CDR3 runs from the conserved cysteine through the conserved F or W. Fields, in order: clone size, J gene, V gene, D gene, CDR3 protein, CDR3 DNA. D genes are given only for firm matches. Not every row has a clone size; where given, it reads once, few, many or a size class.

many,TRBJ1-5,TRBV2,.,CASSVGSGAGQPQHF,TGTGCCAGCAGTGTAGGGTCAGGGGCAGGTCAGCCCCAGCATTTT
.,TRBJ1-1,TRBV11-2,.,CASSLVPRYTEAFF,TGTGCCAGCAGCTTAGTCCCCAGATACACTGAAGCTTTCTTT
.,TRBJ1-6,TRBV29-1,.,CSDRRGANSPLHF,TGCAGCGACAGACGGGGGGCCAATTCACCCCTCCACTTT
.,TRBJ2-7,TRBV7-8,.,CASSQVYMTKFSYEQYF,TGTGCCAGCAGCCAAGTCTACATGACGAAATTCTCCTACGAGCAGTACTTC
.,TRBJ1-1,TRBV25-1,.,CASSAWTQGVSTEAFF,TGTGCCAGCAGTGCTTGGACACAGGGTGTGAGCACTGAAGCTTTCTTT
.,TRBJ1-2,TRBV29-1,TRBD1,CAWSLTTGSHGYTF,TGTGCCTGGAGTCTCACGACAGGGTCTCATGGCTACACCTTC
many,TRBJ2-7,TRBV20-1,.,CSASPENSYEQYF,TGCAGTGCTAGCCCCGAGAACTCCTACGAGCAGTACTTC
many,TRBJ1-1,TRBV10-2,.,CASSEGARTEAFF,TGCGCCAGCAGTGAGGGGGCTCGCACTGAAGCTTTCTTT
many,TRBJ1-1,TRBV7-2,.,CASSRPLNEAFF,TGTGCCAGCAGCCGGCCCTTAAATGAAGCTTTCTTT
.,TRBJ1-2,TRBV2,.,CASSGASGYTF,TGTGCCAGCAGTGGGGCTAGCGGATACACCTTC
many,TRBJ2-7,TRBV7-9,TRBD1,CASRPGDRTYEQYF,TGTGCCAGCAGGCCTGGGGACAGGACATACGAGCAGTACTTC
.,TRBJ1-5,TRBV10-3,TRBD1,CAISLGTGHNQPQHF,TGTGCCATCAGCCTAGGGACAGGGCACAATCAGCCCCAGCATTTT
few,TRBJ2-7,TRBV20-1,TRBD1,CSVGGTGGAYEQYF,TGCAGTGTCGGTGGGACAGGGGGTGCCTACGAGCAGTACTTC
.,TRBJ1-1,TRBV18,.,CASSPLEDMNTEAFF,TGTGCCAGCTCACCACTAGAGGACATGAACACTGAAGCTTTCTTT
.,TRBJ1-2,TRBV19,.,CASSSPGPGNYGHTF,TGTGCCAGTAGTTCGCCGGGACCTGGAAACTATGGCCACACCTTC
.,TRBJ1-5,TRBV28,TRBD1,CASSLRQGAHQPQHF,TGTGCCAGCAGTTTGCGACAGGGGGCGCATCAGCCCCAGCATTTT
.,TRBJ1-2,TRBV7-2,.,CASSLARWGGPGYTF,TGTGCCAGCAGCTTAGCGCGTTGGGGGGGGCCTGGCTACACCTTC
many,TRBJ1-2,TRBV7-8,.,CASSSLGPVDYGYTF,TGTGCCAGCAGCTCTCTCGGCCCAGTGGACTATGGCTACACCTTC
once,TRBJ2-7,TRBV11-2,TRBD1,CASSQTGQQAYEQYF,TGTGCCAGCAGCCAAACGGGACAGCAGGCCTACGAGCAGTACTTC
many,TRBJ1-5,TRBV19,.,CASSIGGTRNQPQHF,TGTGCCAGTAGTATAGGAGGGACACGAAATCAGCCCCAGCATTTT
many,TRBJ2-7,TRBV6-5,TRBD2,CASSYSGGADEQYF,TGTGCCAGCAGTTACTCGGGAGGGGCCGACGAGCAGTACTTC
many,TRBJ1-3,TRBV2,.,CASIKDTGNTIYF,TGTGCCAGTATCAAGGACACTGGAAACACCATATATTTT
many,TRBJ1-6,TRBV6-5,.,CASSYLRGPTPLHF,TGTGCCAGCAGTTACTTACGTGGACCGACGCCCCTCCACTTT
many,TRBJ1-5,TRBV19,.,CASRGRINSNQPQHF,TGTGCCAGTAGGGGACGGATTAATAGCAATCAGCCCCAGCATTTT
many,TRBJ2-7,TRBV9,.,CASSDGEGSYEQYF,TGTGCCAGCAGCGACGGGGAAGGCTCCTACGAGCAGTACTTC
.,TRBJ1-1,TRBV19,.,CASSTDRENIEAFF,TGTGCCAGTAGTACCGACCGGGAGAACATTGAAGCTTTCTTT
many,TRBJ2-7,TRBV7-3,.,CASSLKWGWEQYF,TGTGCCAGCAGCTTAAAATGGGGTTGGGAGCAGTACTTC
few,TRBJ2-7,TRBV28,.,CASSPDQPGDEQYF,TGTGCCAGCAGCCCTGACCAACCCGGGGACGAGCAGTACTTC
many,TRBJ1-3,TRBV15,.,CATSRPPGGDTIYF,TGTGCCACCAGCAGACCACCCGGCGGGGACACCATATATTTT
few,TRBJ2-2,TRBV29-1,.,CSVVWQGGTGELFF,TGCAGCGTTGTGTGGCAGGGTGGGACCGGGGAGCTGTTTTTT
.,TRBJ1-5,TRBV15,.,CATGKGDNRGNQPQHF,TGTGCCACCGGCAAAGGGGACAACAGAGGCAATCAGCCCCAGCATTTT
many,TRBJ1-2,TRBV12-3/TRBV12-4,.,CASTVGGHGYTF,TGTGCCAGCACCGTGGGGGGGCATGGCTACACCTTC
few,TRBJ2-3,TRBV15,.,CATSTSGADTQYF,TGTGCCACCAGCACATCGGGGGCCGATACGCAGTATTTT
many,TRBJ2-5,TRBV25-1,TRBD1,CASTKTGVETQYF,TGTGCCAGCACGAAGACAGGGGTAGAGACCCAGTACTTC
.,TRBJ2-3,TRBV7-9,.,CASSKVAERTDTQYF,TGTGCCAGCAGCAAAGTAGCGGAACGCACAGATACGCAGTATTTT
many,TRBJ1-1,TRBV2,TRBD1,CASKTRQGVVAEAFF,TGTGCCAGCAAGACCAGACAGGGAGTCGTGGCTGAAGCTTTCTTT
few,TRBJ2-5,TRBV5-6,TRBD2,CASSLFRLAGKETQYF,TGTGCCAGCAGCTTGTTTCGTCTAGCGGGAAAAGAGACCCAGTACTTC
once,TRBJ2-7,TRBV7-2,TRBD2,CASSSYSGSSAEQYF,TGTGCCAGCAGCTCGTATAGCGGGAGCTCTGCCGAGCAGTACTTC
few,TRBJ1-2,TRBV18,.,CASSPQADGYTF,TGTGCCAGCTCACCACAGGCGGATGGCTACACCTTC
.,TRBJ1-2,TRBV29-1,TRBD1,CSGGTGWNYGYTF,TGCAGCGGCGGGACAGGGTGGAACTATGGCTACACCTTC